Below, one T cell receptor (beta chain) is given with its context. This CDR3 has 16 amino acids. Germline-derived CDR1 and CDR2 are SGHRS and YFSETQ. V lost 0 bases to trimming and J lost 2 bases; unmatched junction nucleotides: 5. The assay was immunoSEQ multiplex PCR, and TCRdb's table has in-frame clones only and misses some. The sample has 100,000 to 150,000 clones; around 84% are singletons. These data are taken from a study of blood T cell repertoires in COVID-19. The chain uses TRBV5-1 and TRBJ2-3, with 8 bases matching TRBD2. The clonotype originates from a man aged 35-49 years with acute COVID-19. What was sequenced was PBMCs or T cells enriched from blood (not recorded which). The CDR3 loop is CASSLGRGGTTDTQYF. For the CDR3, the DNA is TGCGCCAGCAGCTTGGGGCGCGGGGGGACCACAGATACGCAGTATTTT.